What follows are 11 T cell receptor beta chains derived from one specimen sequenced in a study of T cell repertoires in cytomegalovirus infection. These receptors have no known antigen. TCRdb fed the reads into MiXCR, producing one record per CDR3 protein. The table shows 450,000 to 650,000 distinct CDR3 sequences, with 40% occurring only once. The sample was cultured PBMCs, taken from culture after CMV antigen stimulation. All receptors derive from a human donor in good health (CMV status not recorded). Some clones in this sample may be carry-over from other donors' samples.

This clonotype was counted ten times or more. The chain has TRBV7-2 and TRBJ2-5; TRBD1 aligns across 10 bases. Unmatched junction bases numbered 1, after V lost 4 bases and J lost 5 bases. Germline V gene data show CDR1 as SGHTA and CDR2 as FQGNSA. The CDR3 contains 13 residues. The CDR3 spells CASSSGQGETQYF. The CDR3 region has the DNA TGTGCCAGCAGCTCGGGACAGGGGGAGACCCAGTACTTC.

The table lists this clonotype with a few counts. In nucleotides, the CDR3 is TGCAGTGCTCGTTACAGGGGGAGGGATGAAAAACTGTTTTTT. This encodes CSARYRGRDEKLFF. The genes are TRBV20-1 and TRBJ1-4; 8 bases fit TRBD1. The germline gives CDR1 DFQATT, CDR2 SNEGSKA (reference sequence). This CDR3 region has 14 residues. The trim removed 5 bases at V and 6 bases at J, leaving 8 bases unmatched.

The chain has TRBV10-3 and TRBJ2-3; a weak D match, TRBD1 (5 bases). The CDR3 has 12 amino acids. Trimming took off 10 bases at V and 6 bases at J, with 14 bases between the two ends. Germline V gene data show CDR1 as ENHRY and CDR2 as SYGVKD. The CDR3: CATDMGRDTQYF. The DNA for the CDR3 is TGTGCCACCGACATGGGGCGGGATACGCAGTATTTT.

The chain employs TRBV25-1 and TRBJ1-5, with D perhaps TRBD1 (6 bases). V gave up 4 bases and J gave up 4 bases, with 11 bases separating them. The CDR3 sequence is 14 residues long. The germline CDR1 and CDR2 sequences are MGHDK and SYGVNS. The CDR3 loop is CASSVAGANQPQHF. CDR3 DNA: TGTGCCAGCAGTGTCGCAGGGGCTAATCAGCCCCAGCATTTT. Full variable domain (missing parts from reference TRBV25-1 and TRBJ1-5): EADIYQTPRYLVIGTGKKITLECSQTMGHDKMYWYQQDPGMELHLIHYSYGVNSTEKGDLSSESTVSRIRTEHFPLTLESARPSHTSQYLCASSVAGANQPQHFGDGTRLSIL.

J is TRBJ2-1 and V is TRBV11-3; D may be TRBD2 (5 bases). The CDR3 length is 14 residues. Trimming left V 4 bases short and J 3 bases short, with 10 bases between. Germline V CDR1 and CDR2: SGHNT, YENEEA. The CDR3, as DNA: TGTGCCAGCAGCTCTAAAGCGGACTACAATGAGCAGTTCTTC. This encodes CASSSKADYNEQFF. The full variable domain, with the rest looked up from reference TRBV11-3 and TRBJ2-1, is EAGVVQSPRYKIIEKKQPVAFWCNPISGHNTLYWYLQNLGQGPELLIRYENEEAVDDSQLPKDRFSAERLKGVDSTLKIQPAELGDSAVYLCASSSKADYNEQFFGPGTRLTVL.

This clonotype was seen only a few times. The chain couples TRBV7-9 to TRBJ1-4, with D uncertain. Trimming took 3 bases from V and 13 from J, leaving 12 bases between them. CDR3 size: 12 residues. Germline V lookup: CDR1 SEHNR, CDR2 FQNEAQ (reference sequence). CDR3 amino acids: CASSLPEGGLFF. The CDR3 region has the DNA TGTGCCAGCAGCTTGCCCGAGGGTGGACTGTTTTTT.

V and J are TRBV7-4 and TRBJ2-7, with D perhaps matching TRBD1 (5 bases). The CDR3 is made up of 15 amino acids. V lost 1 base to trimming and J lost 1 base, with 11 bases between them. CDR1 SGHVT and CDR2 SQSDAQ come from the germline V gene. CDR3 amino acids: CASSLVAGPSYEQYF. The CDR3, as DNA: TGTGCCAGCAGCTTAGTGGCAGGGCCTTCCTACGAGCAGTACTTC.

This clonotype appeared a single time. The chain is built from TRBV5-1 and TRBJ1-1, with a tentative D call TRBD1 (5 bases). The germline CDR1 and CDR2 sequences are SGHRS and YFSETQ. This CDR3 region has 15 residues. The V gene lost 0 bases and the J gene lost 4 bases, with 13 bases spanning the gap. CDR3 sequence reads: CASSLAQGRGTEAFF. The DNA for the CDR3 is TGCGCCAGCAGCTTGGCCCAAGGAAGGGGCACTGAAGCTTTCTTT.

This sequence joins TRBV7-2 and TRBJ1-2; 7 bases fit TRBD1. CDR3 length: 15 amino acids. Germline V gene sequence: CDR1 SGHTA, CDR2 FQGNSA. After removal of 5 bases from V and 1 base from J, the junction contained 7 bases not matched to a gene. Written as DNA, the CDR3 is TGTGCCAGCAGCACAAAGACAGGGCTTAACTATGGCTACACCTTC. This encodes CASSTKTGLNYGYTF.

The chain is built from TRBV19 and TRBJ2-7; the match to TRBD2 covers 14 bases. The CDR3 length is 17 residues. Trimming removed 5 bases from V and 3 bases from J; junction bases left unmatched: 9. Germline V gene lookup returns CDR1 LNHDA and CDR2 SQIVND (reference sequence). The CDR3 spells CASSRGGLAGDRYEQYF. The CDR3 DNA follows: TGTGCCAGTAGTCGGGGGGGACTAGCGGGGGACCGCTACGAGCAGTACTTC.

The chain uses TRBV7-2 and TRBJ2-6; D remains unclear. CDR1 and CDR2 from the germline V gene are SGHTA and FQGNSA. The CDR3 covers 17 residues. V was shortened by 0 bases and J by 0 bases, with 9 bases between the two germline ends. CDR3: CASSLALRDSGANVLTF. CDR3 coding DNA: TGTGCCAGCAGCTTAGCCCTCCGTGACTCTGGGGCCAACGTCCTGACTTTC.